A single sample is the source of the 14 T cell receptor beta chains below, sequenced in a study of blood T cell repertoires in COVID-19. Sequencing used immunoSEQ multiplex PCR; TCRdb keeps in-frame clones, though not all of them. The data show roughly 250,000 clones, approximately 90% seen once. The material sequenced was peripheral blood. Receptor source: a middle-aged woman with acute or convalescent COVID-19.

This chain connects TRBV11-2 to TRBJ2-3; 9 nucleotides match TRBD1. CDR1 is SGHAT, CDR2 FQNNGV, per germline. Trimming at V came to 8 bases and at J to 3 bases, leaving 9 bases not matched to a gene. The CDR3 runs 15 residues. CDR3 in amino acids: CASADGDRATDTQYF. The CDR3 DNA is TGTGCCAGCGCAGACGGGGACAGGGCTACAGATACGCAGTATTTT.

This sequence joins TRBV19 and TRBJ1-5, with no clear D. The V gene lost 9 bases and the J gene lost 3 bases, with 24 bases spanning the gap. The CDR3 is made up of 17 amino acids. Germline V CDR1 and CDR2: LNHDA, SQIVND (reference sequence). CDR3 sequence reads: CASHDSFLEAHNQPQHF. CDR3 in DNA: TGTGCCAGCCACGATAGCTTTTTGGAGGCCCACAATCAGCCCCAGCATTTT.

This clone was counted a single time. CDR3: CASSHSTTGWHYGYTF. The DNA for the CDR3 is TGTGCCAGCAGCCACTCGACGACGGGGTGGCACTATGGCTACACCTTC. The chain has TRBV3-1 (or the pseudogene TRBV3-2) and TRBJ1-2; D gene unclear. The CDR3 sequence is 16 residues long. V lost 3 bases to trimming and J lost 3 bases, with 17 bases between them. Germline loops: CDR1 LGHDT, CDR2 YNNKEL (reference sequence).

The chain is built from TRBV7-2 and TRBJ2-2; 8 nucleotides line up with TRBD1. The CDR3 consists of 16 residues. CDR1 and CDR2 (germline): SGHTA, FQGNSA. With 4 bases clipped from V and 8 bases from J, the junction kept 12 bases outside the gene matches. CDR3 region: CASSSLLQGAKGELFF. CDR3 in DNA: TGTGCCAGCAGCTCACTCTTGCAGGGGGCGAAAGGGGAGCTGTTTTTT. Full variable domain (remainder filled in from reference TRBV7-2 and TRBJ2-2): GAGVSQSPSNKVTEKGKDVELRCDPISGHTALYWYRQSLGQGLEFLIYFQGNSAPDKSGLPSDRFSAERTGGSVSTLTIQRTQQEDSAVYLCASSSLLQGAKGELFFGEGSRLTVL.

This clone has a single count. The chain combines TRBV5-1 with TRBJ2-2, with no clear D. The CDR3 has 14 residues. V lost 1 base to trimming and J lost 8 bases, with 12 bases between them. Germline lookup yields CDR1 SGHRS and CDR2 YFSETQ. CDR3 nucleotide sequence: TGCGCCAGCAGCTTGACGGCAGGTCTAGGGGAGCTGTTTTTT. This gives the protein CASSLTAGLGELFF.

The V and J genes are TRBV5-1 and TRBJ1-1, with TRBD1 identical over 7 bases. In germline, CDR1 is SGHRS, CDR2 YFSETQ. This CDR3 contains 13 residues. V shed 4 bases and J 5 bases; nucleotides not matched to a gene: 5. CDR3 in amino acids: CASSPGQATEAFF. The CDR3 DNA follows: TGCGCCAGCAGCCCCGGACAGGCGACTGAAGCTTTCTTT.

The chain joins TRBV19 to TRBJ2-3; 7 positions agree with TRBD1. The CDR3 covers 15 residues. Germline V gives CDR1 LNHDA, CDR2 SQIVND (reference sequence). With V trimmed by 4 bases and J by 0 bases, 4 bases remained unmatched. CDR3 in amino acids: CASSNRGASTDTQYF. The CDR3 coding sequence is TGTGCCAGTAGTAACAGGGGCGCTAGCACAGATACGCAGTATTTT.

This chain uses TRBV4-1 with TRBJ1-1, with D possibly being TRBD1 (5 bases). The germline V and J ends were trimmed by 0 bases and 1 base, with 12 bases remaining between them. This CDR3 region has 16 residues. Germline CDR1 reads MGHRA; CDR2 reads YSYEKL. CDR3 bases: TGCGCCAGCAGCCAAGATCCGCAGGGCGGGAACACTGAAGCTTTCTTT. Its protein is CASSQDPQGGNTEAFF.

This chain joins TRBV7-3 and TRBJ1-1; a possible D gene is TRBD1 (6 bases). In germline, CDR1 is SGHTA, CDR2 FQGTGA. The CDR3 has 17 residues. V lost 2 bases and J lost 0, with 16 bases in between. CDR3 region: CASSLSPPGTLNTEAFF. As DNA, the CDR3 is TGTGCCAGCAGCTTATCCCCTCCGGGGACACTGAACACTGAAGCTTTCTTT.

This chain uses TRBV19 with TRBJ2-1, with 7 bases that match TRBD2. The CDR3 contains 12 residues. V trimming: 1 base; J trimming: 9 bases; junction bases outside the gene matches: 0. The germline V gene has CDR1 LNHDA and CDR2 SQIVND (reference sequence). The CDR3 region is CASSIGGGEQFF. The DNA of the CDR3 is TGTGCCAGTAGTATAGGGGGGGGTGAGCAGTTCTTC.

V gene TRBV6-6 combines with J gene TRBJ2-5, with D possibly matching TRBD2 (7 bases). V was cut by 2 bases and J by 5 bases, with 18 bases left in between. The CDR3 is 16 amino acids. CDR1 is MNHNY and CDR2 is SVGAGI in the germline V gene (reference sequence). The CDR3 nucleotides are TGTGCCAGCAGTTACACTGTAGGGGGGGCGGGCGAGACCCAGTACTTC. Translated, it gives CASSYTVGGAGETQYF.

The V gene is TRBV6-5, the J gene TRBJ1-6, with D maybe TRBD1 (5 bases). The V end was cut by 6 bases, the J end by 7 bases, with 16 bases between. The CDR3 runs 15 residues. CDR1 MNHEY and CDR2 SVGAGI come from the germline V gene. The CDR3, as DNA: TGTGCCAGCAGATCCGACAGAGCTGGGAATTCACCCCTCCACTTT. Translation gives CASRSDRAGNSPLHF.

J is TRBJ1-6 and V is TRBV19; D not resolved. Per the germline V gene, CDR1 is LNHDA and CDR2 is SQIVND (reference sequence). Trimming cost V 4 bases and J 5 bases, with 15 bases left between them. The CDR3 consists of 16 residues. Here the CDR3 reads CASSTDLPGDNSPLHF. CDR3 nucleotides: TGTGCCAGTAGTACAGATCTTCCGGGAGATAATTCACCCCTCCACTTT.

The genes are TRBV4-2 and TRBJ1-3, with TRBD1 matching over 8 bases. J lost 2 bases, V lost 2 bases, and 14 bases had no gene match. Germline V gene sequence: CDR1 LGHNA, CDR2 YNFKEQ. CDR3 length equals 19 residues. DNA of the CDR3: TGTGCCAGCAGCCAACATTATCCCTTTACAGGGGGACCTGGAAACACCATATATTTT. The encoded protein is CASSQHYPFTGGPGNTIYF.